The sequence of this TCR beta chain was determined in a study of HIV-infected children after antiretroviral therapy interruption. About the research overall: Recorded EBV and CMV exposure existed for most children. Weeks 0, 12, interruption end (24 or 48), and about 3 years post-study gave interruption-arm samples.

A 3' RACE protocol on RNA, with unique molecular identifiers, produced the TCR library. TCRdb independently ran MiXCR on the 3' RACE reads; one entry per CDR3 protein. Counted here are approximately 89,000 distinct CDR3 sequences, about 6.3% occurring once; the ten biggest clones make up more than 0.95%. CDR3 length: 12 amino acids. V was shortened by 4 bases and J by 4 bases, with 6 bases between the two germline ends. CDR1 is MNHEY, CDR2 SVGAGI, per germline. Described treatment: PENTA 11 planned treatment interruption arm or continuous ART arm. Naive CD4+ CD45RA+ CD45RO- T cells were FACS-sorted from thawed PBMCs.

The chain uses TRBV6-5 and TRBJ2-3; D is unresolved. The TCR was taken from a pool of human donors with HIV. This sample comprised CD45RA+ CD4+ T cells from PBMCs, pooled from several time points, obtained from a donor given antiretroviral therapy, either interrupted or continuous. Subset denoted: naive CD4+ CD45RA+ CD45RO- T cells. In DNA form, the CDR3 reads TGTGCCAGCAGTTCCTACCCAGATACGCAGTATTTT. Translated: CASSSYPDTQYF.